The T cell receptor (beta chain) described here comes from a study of T cell changes during pregnancy in multiple sclerosis. The CDR3 is made up of 15 amino acids. V lost 0 bases to trimming and J lost 2 bases, with 9 bases between them. Germline V CDR1 and CDR2: SGHRS, YFSETQ. The table came from immunoSEQ multiplex PCR; TCRdb's copy has only in-frame clones and leaves some out. The profile shows 35,000 to 50,000 clones, approximately 92% of them singletons. This clonotype was sampled from a female donor with multiple sclerosis, enrolled in a pregnancy study. The chain combines TRBV5-1 with TRBJ2-1, with D perhaps TRBD2 (6 bases). The sample consisted of CD4+ T cells from peripheral blood mononuclear cells, taken in the first trimester of pregnancy. The CDR3 region is CASSLAAGPYNEQFF. Written as DNA, the CDR3 is TGCGCCAGCAGCTTGGCCGCGGGACCCTACAATGAGCAGTTCTTC.